Below, 9 T cell receptor beta chains from the same sample are listed, as sequenced in a study of shared clonotypes between healthy human individuals. Generated by immunoSEQ multiplex PCR, the TCRdb table keeps only in-frame clones and is missing some. The sample records 2 million to 3 million clones, roughly 93% being singletons. The sequencing input was naive CD4+ T cells from PBMCs. Stated subset: CD45RA+ positively selected. The receptors shown here come from a man aged 18 to 30 in good health. Some clones in this sample may be carry-over from other donors' samples.

The V call is TRBV6-5, the J call TRBJ1-6; D remains ambiguous. The V end lost 6 bases, the J end lost 7 bases, and 16 bases lay between the germline ends. The CDR3 has 15 residues. Germline lookup yields CDR1 MNHEY and CDR2 SVGAGI. DNA of the CDR3: TGTGCCAGCAGCTCGGACTGGGTCCTAAATTCACCCCTCCACTTT. It translates to CASSSDWVLNSPLHF.

This sequence joins TRBV18 and TRBJ2-2; D is undetermined. The CDR3 extends over 15 amino acids. Germline CDR1 KGHSH, CDR2 LQKENI. Between the trimmed V and J ends, which lost 0 bases and 5 bases, there was a span of 10 bases. CDR3 amino acids: CASSPPSLGTGELFF. CDR3 in DNA: TGTGCCAGCTCACCACCCTCACTCGGTACCGGGGAGCTGTTTTTT.

The chain combines TRBV6-5 with TRBJ2-6; D is ambiguous. Trimming removed 7 bases from V and 0 bases from J, with 7 bases in between. This CDR3 is built from 14 residues. CDR1 is MNHEY and CDR2 is SVGAGI in the germline V gene. The CDR3: CASKGTSGANVLTF. CDR3 DNA sequence: TGTGCCAGCAAGGGCACCTCTGGGGCCAACGTCCTGACTTTC.

V usage is TRBV28 and J usage is TRBJ2-5, with 7 bases fitting TRBD1. This CDR3 comprises 15 residues. The V gene end was trimmed by 6 bases and the J gene end by 4 bases; junction bases not matched to a gene: 11. CDR1 and CDR2 (germline): MDHEN, SYDVKM. The CDR3 sequence: CASRALGTARETQYF. CDR3 DNA: TGTGCCAGCAGGGCCCTCGGGACAGCAAGAGAGACCCAGTACTTC.

The rearrangement uses TRBV27 and TRBJ2-5; a possible D gene is TRBD2 (5 bases). This CDR3 spans 14 amino acids. Trimming shortened V by 3 bases and J by 4 bases, and 12 bases separated the two germline ends. CDR1 and CDR2 from the germline V gene are MNHEY and SMNVEV (reference sequence). Here the CDR3 reads CASSFWERAETQYF. The CDR3, as DNA: TGTGCCAGCAGTTTTTGGGAGAGGGCAGAGACCCAGTACTTC.

About this clone itself: This sample also contains other DNA sequences that code for the same CDR3. The chain combines TRBV5-1 with TRBJ2-5; 7 nucleotides agree with TRBD1. CDR3 size: 14 residues. Germline loops: CDR1 SGHRS, CDR2 YFSETQ. The ends lost 4 bases at V and 1 base at J; junction bases unmatched: 4. CDR3 sequence reads: CASSPGQFQETQYF. Written as DNA, the CDR3 is TGCGCCAGCAGCCCGGGACAGTTCCAAGAGACCCAGTACTTC.

V gene TRBV7-3 combines with J gene TRBJ2-3, with D possibly TRBD2 on 6 matching bases. Per germline, CDR1 SGHTA and CDR2 FQGTGA. This CDR3 contains 17 residues. The V end lost 4 bases, the J end lost 5 bases, and 22 bases lay between the germline ends. CDR3 region: CASSSRPTGRNGDTQYF. CDR3 in DNA: TGTGCCAGCAGCTCCCGCCCCACGGGGAGGAATGGAGATACGCAGTATTTT.

This rearrangement joins TRBV5-4 to TRBJ2-1; TRBD2 matches at 12 bases. The CDR3 is 16 residues long. Germline-derived CDR1 and CDR2 are SGHNT and YYREEE (reference sequence). With 4 bases clipped from V and 7 bases from J, the junction kept 9 bases outside the gene matches. The CDR3 region is CASSLRTSGTLNEQFF. In DNA, the CDR3 is TGTGCCAGCAGCCTTCGGACTAGCGGGACTCTTAATGAGCAGTTCTTC.

The chain links TRBV18 to TRBJ2-5; no reliable D call. The V end was cut by 3 bases, the J end by 4 bases, with 9 bases between. The CDR3 runs to 13 residues. Germline values: CDR1 KGHSH, CDR2 LQKENI. Here the CDR3 DNA reads TGTGCCAGCTCACCGGGAATGGGAGAGACCCAGTACTTC. Its protein is CASSPGMGETQYF.